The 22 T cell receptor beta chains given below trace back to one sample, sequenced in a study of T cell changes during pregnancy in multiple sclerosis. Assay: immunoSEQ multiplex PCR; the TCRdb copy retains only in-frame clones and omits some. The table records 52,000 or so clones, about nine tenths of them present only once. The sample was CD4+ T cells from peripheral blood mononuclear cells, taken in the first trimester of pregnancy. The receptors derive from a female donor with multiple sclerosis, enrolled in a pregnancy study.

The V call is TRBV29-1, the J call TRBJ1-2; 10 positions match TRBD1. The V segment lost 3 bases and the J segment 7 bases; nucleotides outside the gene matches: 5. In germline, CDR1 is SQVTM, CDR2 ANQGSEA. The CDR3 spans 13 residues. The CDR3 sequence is CSVDTGQGFGYTF. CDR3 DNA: TGCAGCGTTGACACGGGACAGGGGTTTGGCTACACCTTC.

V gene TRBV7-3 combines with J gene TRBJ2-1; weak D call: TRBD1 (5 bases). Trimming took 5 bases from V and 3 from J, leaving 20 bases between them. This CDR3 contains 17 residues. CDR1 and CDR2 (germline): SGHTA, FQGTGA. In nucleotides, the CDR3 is TGTGCCAGCAGCCCCAGGGCCGACGACCTCTACTACAATGAGCAGTTCTTC. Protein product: CASSPRADDLYYNEQFF.

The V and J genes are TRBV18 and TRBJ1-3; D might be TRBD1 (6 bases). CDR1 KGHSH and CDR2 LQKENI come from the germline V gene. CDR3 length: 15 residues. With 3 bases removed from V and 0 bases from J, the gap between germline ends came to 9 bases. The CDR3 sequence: CASSPGQLSGNTIYF. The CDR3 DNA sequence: TGTGCCAGCTCACCCGGACAGCTCTCTGGAAACACCATATATTTT.

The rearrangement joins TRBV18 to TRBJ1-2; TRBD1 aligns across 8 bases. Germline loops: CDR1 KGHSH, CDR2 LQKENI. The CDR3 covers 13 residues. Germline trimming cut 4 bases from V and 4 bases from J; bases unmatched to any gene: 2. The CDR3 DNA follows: TGTGCCAGCTCACAAGGACAGGGCTATGGCTACACCTTC. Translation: CASSQGQGYGYTF. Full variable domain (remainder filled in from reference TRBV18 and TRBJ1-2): NAGVMQNPRHLVRRRGQEARLRCSPMKGHSHVYWYRQLPEEGLKFMVYLQKENIIDESGMPKERFSAEFPKEGPSILRIQQVVRGDSAAYFCASSQGQGYGYTFGSGTRLTVV.

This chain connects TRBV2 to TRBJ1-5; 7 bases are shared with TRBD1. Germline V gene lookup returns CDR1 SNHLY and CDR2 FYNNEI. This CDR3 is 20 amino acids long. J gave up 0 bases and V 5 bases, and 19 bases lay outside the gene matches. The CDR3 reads CASSSPDRALPYSSNQPQHF. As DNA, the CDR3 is TGTGCCAGCAGTAGCCCCGACAGGGCCCTTCCCTACTCTAGCAATCAGCCCCAGCATTTT.

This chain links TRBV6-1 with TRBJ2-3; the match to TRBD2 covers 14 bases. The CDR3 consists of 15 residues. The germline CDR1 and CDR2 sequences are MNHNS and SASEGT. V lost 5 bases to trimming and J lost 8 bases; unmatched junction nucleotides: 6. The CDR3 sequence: CASSPLGLAGVTQYF. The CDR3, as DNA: TGTGCCAGCAGTCCCCTGGGACTAGCGGGGGTTACGCAGTATTTT.

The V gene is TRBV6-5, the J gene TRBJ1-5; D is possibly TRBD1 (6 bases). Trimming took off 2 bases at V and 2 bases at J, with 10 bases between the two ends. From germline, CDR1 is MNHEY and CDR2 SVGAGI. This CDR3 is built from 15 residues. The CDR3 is CASSYGGARNQPQHF. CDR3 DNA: TGTGCCAGCAGTTACGGGGGGGCGCGCAATCAGCCCCAGCATTTT.

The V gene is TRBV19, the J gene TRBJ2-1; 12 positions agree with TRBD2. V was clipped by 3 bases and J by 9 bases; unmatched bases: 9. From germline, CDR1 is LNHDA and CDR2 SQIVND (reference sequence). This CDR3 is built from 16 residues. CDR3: CASSMASGGGTGEQFF. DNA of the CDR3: TGTGCCAGTAGTATGGCTAGCGGGGGGGGTACCGGTGAGCAGTTCTTC.

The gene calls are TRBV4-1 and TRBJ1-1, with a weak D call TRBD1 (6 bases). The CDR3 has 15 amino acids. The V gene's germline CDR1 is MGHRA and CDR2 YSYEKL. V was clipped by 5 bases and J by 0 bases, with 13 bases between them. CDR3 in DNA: TGCGCCAGCAGCAAGGGAGGGGGAATGAACACTGAAGCTTTCTTT. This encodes CASSKGGGMNTEAFF.

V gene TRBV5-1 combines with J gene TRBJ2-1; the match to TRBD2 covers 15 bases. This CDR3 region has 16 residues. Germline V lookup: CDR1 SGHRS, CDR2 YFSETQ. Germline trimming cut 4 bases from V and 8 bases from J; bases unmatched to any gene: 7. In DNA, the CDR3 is TGCGCCAGCAGCAAAACGGGACTAGCGGGGGGTGATGAGCAGTTCTTC. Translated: CASSKTGLAGGDEQFF.

CDR3 in amino acids: CASSETTGLNTEAFF. DNA for the CDR3: TGTGCCAGCAGCGAAACAACGGGGTTGAACACTGAAGCTTTCTTT. The chain is built from TRBV5-4 and TRBJ1-1; D gene ambiguous. Germline V gene data show CDR1 as SGHNT and CDR2 as YYREEE (reference sequence). This CDR3 has 15 amino acids. V was cut by 4 bases and J by 0 bases, with 13 bases left in between.

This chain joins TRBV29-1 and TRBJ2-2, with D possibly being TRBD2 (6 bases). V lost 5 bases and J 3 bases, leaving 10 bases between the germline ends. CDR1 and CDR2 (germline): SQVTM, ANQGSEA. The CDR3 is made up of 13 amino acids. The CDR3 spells CSVSGRYTGELFF. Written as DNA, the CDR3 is TGCAGCGTTTCCGGGAGATACACCGGGGAGCTGTTTTTT.

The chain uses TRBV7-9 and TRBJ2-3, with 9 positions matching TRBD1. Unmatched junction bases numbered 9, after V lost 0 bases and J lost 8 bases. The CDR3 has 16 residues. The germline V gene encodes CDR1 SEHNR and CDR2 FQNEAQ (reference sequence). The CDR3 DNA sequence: TGTGCCAGCAGCTTAGCTGGGACAGGGAAGGTCGGTACGCAGTATTTT. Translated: CASSLAGTGKVGTQYF.

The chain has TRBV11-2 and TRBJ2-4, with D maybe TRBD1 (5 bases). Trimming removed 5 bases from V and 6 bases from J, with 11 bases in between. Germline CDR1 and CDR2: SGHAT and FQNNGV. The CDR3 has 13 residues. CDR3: CASSPPGLNIQYF. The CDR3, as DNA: TGTGCCAGCAGCCCCCCAGGGCTAAACATTCAGTACTTC.

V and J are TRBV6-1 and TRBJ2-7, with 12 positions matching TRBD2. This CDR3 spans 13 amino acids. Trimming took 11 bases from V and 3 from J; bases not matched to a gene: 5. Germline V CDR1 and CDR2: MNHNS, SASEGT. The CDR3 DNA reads TGTGCCGGCCGACTAGCGGGAGTCTACGAGCAGTACTTC. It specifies CAGRLAGVYEQYF.

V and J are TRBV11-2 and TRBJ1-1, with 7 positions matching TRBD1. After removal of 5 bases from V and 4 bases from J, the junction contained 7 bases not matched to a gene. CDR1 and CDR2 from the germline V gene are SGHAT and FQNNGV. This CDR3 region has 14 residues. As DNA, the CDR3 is TGTGCCAGCAGCCAGGACAGGTCGGTCACTGAAGCTTTCTTT. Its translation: CASSQDRSVTEAFF.

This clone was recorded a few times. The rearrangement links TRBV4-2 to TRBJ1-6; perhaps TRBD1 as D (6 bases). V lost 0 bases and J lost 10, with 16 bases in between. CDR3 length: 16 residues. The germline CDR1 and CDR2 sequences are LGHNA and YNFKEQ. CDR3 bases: TGTGCCAGCAGCCAAGATTTGACGACGGGACACTCACCCCTCCACTTT. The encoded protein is CASSQDLTTGHSPLHF.

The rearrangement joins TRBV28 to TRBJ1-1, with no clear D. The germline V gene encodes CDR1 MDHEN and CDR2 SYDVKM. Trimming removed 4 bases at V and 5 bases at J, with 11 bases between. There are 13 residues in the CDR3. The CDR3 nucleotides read TGTGCCAGCAGTTCAAGTGGAGTGACTGAAGCTTTCTTT. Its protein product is CASSSSGVTEAFF.

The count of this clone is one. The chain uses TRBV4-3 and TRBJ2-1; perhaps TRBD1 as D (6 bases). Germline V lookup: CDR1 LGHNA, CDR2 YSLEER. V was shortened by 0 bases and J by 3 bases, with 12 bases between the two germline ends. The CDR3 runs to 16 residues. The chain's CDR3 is CASSQDPRGFYNEQFF. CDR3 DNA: TGCGCCAGCAGCCAAGATCCCAGGGGCTTCTACAATGAGCAGTTCTTC.

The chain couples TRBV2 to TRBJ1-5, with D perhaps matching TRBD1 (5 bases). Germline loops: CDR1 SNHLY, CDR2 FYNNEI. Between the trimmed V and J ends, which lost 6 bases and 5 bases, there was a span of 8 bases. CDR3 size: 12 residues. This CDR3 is CASRDTDQPQHF. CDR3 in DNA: TGTGCCAGCAGGGACACCGATCAGCCCCAGCATTTT.

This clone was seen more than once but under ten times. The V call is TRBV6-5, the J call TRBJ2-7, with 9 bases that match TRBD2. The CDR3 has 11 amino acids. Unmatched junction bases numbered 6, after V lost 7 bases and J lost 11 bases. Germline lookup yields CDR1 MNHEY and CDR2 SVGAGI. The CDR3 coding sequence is TGTGCCAGCAAGGAGACTAGCGGAGAGTACTTC. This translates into CASKETSGEYF.

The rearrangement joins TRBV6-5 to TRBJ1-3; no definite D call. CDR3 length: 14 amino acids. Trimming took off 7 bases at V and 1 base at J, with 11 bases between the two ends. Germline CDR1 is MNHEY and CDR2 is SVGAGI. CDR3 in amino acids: CASKTVGSGNTIYF. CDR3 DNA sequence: TGTGCCAGCAAGACCGTCGGGTCTGGAAACACCATATATTTT.